Given below is one TCR beta chain in context. No antigen is known for it. This sample is drawn from a study of T cell responses to AZD1222 COVID-19 vaccine. Findings and caveats of the study: Close to half of all spike-specific TCRs reportedly target regions of the variants that are unmutated. Donors, mostly white British, included more females; clonal diversity was possibly underestimated. Breadth and depth of Spike-specific TCRs rose after two AZD1222 doses.

Produced via immunoSEQ multiplex PCR; TCRdb's table is partial and in-frame only. Counted here are 160,000 or so clones, around nine tenths occurring once; the ten biggest clones make up 6.9%. Trimming stripped 0 bases from V and 4 bases from J, with 13 bases between. The CDR3 is 16 amino acids. CDR1 is SNHLY and CDR2 is FYNNEI in the germline V gene. The specimen was peripheral blood, collected after recovery from COVID-19. The TCR was taken from an adult who had recovered from COVID-19. V is TRBV2 and J is TRBJ1-3, with no clear D. CDR3 DNA: TGTGCCAGCAGTGAAGCGCGGGCTCGAGTCGGAAACACCATATATTTT. Translation: CASSEARARVGNTIYF.